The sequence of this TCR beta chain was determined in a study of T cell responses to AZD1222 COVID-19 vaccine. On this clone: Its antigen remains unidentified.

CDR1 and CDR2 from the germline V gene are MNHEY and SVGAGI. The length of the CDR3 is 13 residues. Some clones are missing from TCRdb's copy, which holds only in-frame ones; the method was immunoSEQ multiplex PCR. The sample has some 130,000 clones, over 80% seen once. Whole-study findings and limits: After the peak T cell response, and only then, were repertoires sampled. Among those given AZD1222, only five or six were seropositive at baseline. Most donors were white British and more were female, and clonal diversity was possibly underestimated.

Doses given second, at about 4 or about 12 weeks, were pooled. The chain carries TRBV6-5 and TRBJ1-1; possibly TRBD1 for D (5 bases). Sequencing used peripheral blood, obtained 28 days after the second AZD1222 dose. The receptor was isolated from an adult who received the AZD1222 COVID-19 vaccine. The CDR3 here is CASRGGVNTEAFF. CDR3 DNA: TGTGCTTCTCGTGGGGGGGTGAACACTGAAGCTTTCTTT.